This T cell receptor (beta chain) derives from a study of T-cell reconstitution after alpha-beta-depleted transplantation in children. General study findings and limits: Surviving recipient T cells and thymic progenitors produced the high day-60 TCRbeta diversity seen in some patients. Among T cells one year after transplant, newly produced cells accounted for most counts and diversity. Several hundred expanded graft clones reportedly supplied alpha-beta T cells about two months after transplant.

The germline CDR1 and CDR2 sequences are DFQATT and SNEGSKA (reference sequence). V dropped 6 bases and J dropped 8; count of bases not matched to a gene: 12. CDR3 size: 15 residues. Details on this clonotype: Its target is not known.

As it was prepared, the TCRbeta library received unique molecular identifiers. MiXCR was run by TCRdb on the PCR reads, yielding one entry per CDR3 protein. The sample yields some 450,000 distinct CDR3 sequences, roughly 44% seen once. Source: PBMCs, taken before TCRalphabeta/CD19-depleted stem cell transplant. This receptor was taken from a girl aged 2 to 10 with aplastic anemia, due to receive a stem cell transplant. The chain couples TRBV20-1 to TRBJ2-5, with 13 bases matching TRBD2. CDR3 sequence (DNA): TGCAGTGCAGGACTAGCGGGGGCTCGGGAGATAACCCAGTACTTC. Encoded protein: CSAGLAGAREITQYF.